This paragraph reports one TCR beta chain. The data are from a study of tumor T cells in aggressive B-cell lymphoma. The assay was immunoSEQ multiplex PCR, and TCRdb's table has in-frame clones only and misses some. The table shows some 3,500 clones, with approximately 96% occurring only once. This CDR3 has 14 residues. The ends lost 2 bases at V and 6 bases at J; junction bases unmatched: 9. Germline CDR1 and CDR2: GTSNPN and SVGIG (reference sequence). This receptor was identified in an adult with diffuse large B cell lymphoma. Sequencing input: tumor tissue. This chain joins TRBV30 and TRBJ2-7, with 8 bases matching TRBD2. CDR3 nucleotides: TGTGCCTGGAGTAGGAGCGGGGGCCCCCGCGAGCAGTACTTC. Protein product: CAWSRSGGPREQYF.